One sample yielded the 10 T cell receptor beta chains listed below, sequenced in a study of Ad26.COV2.S vaccination and SARS-CoV-2 variants. Sequencing used immunoSEQ multiplex PCR; TCRdb keeps in-frame clones, though not all of them. The sample shows approximately 420,000 clones, around 85% of them seen only once. Treatment indicated: 15 to 20 received Ad26.COV2.S at low or high dose, single or two shots; several received placebo; per-sample allocation not given. Collection of the samples took place on day 63 after the first injection of vaccine or placebo. The material sequenced was peripheral blood, taken in a trial of Ad26.COV2.S vaccine versus placebo. The receptors originated from a person between 18 and 65 years old who received the Ad26.COV2.S COVID-19 vaccine or a placebo.

This chain links TRBV2 with TRBJ2-5; no clear D. From germline, CDR1 is SNHLY and CDR2 FYNNEI. The CDR3 consists of 14 residues. Trimming took off 6 bases at V and 5 bases at J, with 16 bases between the two ends. CDR3 sequence: CASSPGTSGETQYF. The DNA of the CDR3 is TGTGCCAGCAGCCCCGGAACGTCTGGCGAGACCCAGTACTTC.

This sequence joins TRBV5-1 and TRBJ1-5; 7 bases line up with TRBD1. Per germline, CDR1 SGHRS and CDR2 YFSETQ. V lost 4 bases and J lost 2; bases outside the gene matches: 6. The CDR3 covers 15 residues. CDR3 nucleotides: TGCGCCAGCAGCGAGGGACAGTGGGGCAATCAGCCCCAGCATTTT. This encodes CASSEGQWGNQPQHF.

The chain employs TRBV30 and TRBJ1-3; 7 bases line up with TRBD1. J lost 0 bases, V lost 2 bases, and 4 bases had no gene match. From germline, CDR1 is GTSNPN and CDR2 SVGIG (reference sequence). This CDR3 region has 15 residues. CDR3 amino acids: CAWSRTGTSGNTIYF. The CDR3 DNA follows: TGTGCCTGGAGTAGGACAGGTACCTCTGGAAACACCATATATTTT.

V and J are TRBV4-2 and TRBJ1-3; 8 nucleotides match TRBD1. V was pared by 0 bases and J by 7 bases, with 17 bases of the junction left unmatched. Germline V CDR1 and CDR2: LGHNA, YNFKEQ. The CDR3 length is 19 residues. CDR3 protein: CASSQEPPGGTYPRNTIYF. The CDR3 nucleotides are TGTGCCAGCAGCCAAGAACCGCCAGGGGGCACCTACCCGAGGAACACCATATATTTT.

This clone was found once. The V call is TRBV3-1 (or the pseudogene TRBV3-2), the J call TRBJ2-4; 7 nucleotides match TRBD2. CDR3 length: 16 amino acids. Germline CDR1 is LGHDT and CDR2 is YNNKEL (reference sequence). The V gene end was trimmed by 3 bases and the J gene end by 6 bases; junction bases not matched to a gene: 11. The CDR3 DNA reads TGTGCCAGCAGCCACGCCACCGGGACTATAAGAAACATTCAGTACTTC. This translates into CASSHATGTIRNIQYF.

The chain carries TRBV6-6 and TRBJ1-1; 7 positions match TRBD1. CDR3 size: 16 residues. The V gene's germline CDR1 is MNHNY and CDR2 SVGAGI (reference sequence). V dropped 0 bases and J dropped 0; count of bases not matched to a gene: 4. DNA of the CDR3: TGTGCCAGCAGTTACTCAAGGGGACAGATGAACACTGAAGCTTTCTTT. It encodes CASSYSRGQMNTEAFF.

This chain uses TRBV6-5 with TRBJ1-2; D remains unclear. The V end was cut by 6 bases, the J end by 5 bases, with 19 bases between. Germline V gene lookup returns CDR1 MNHEY and CDR2 SVGAGI. The CDR3 spans 15 residues. The CDR3 DNA sequence: TGTGCCAGCAGGCCCGACGGGAGGCCCCTGTATGGCTACACCTTC. It yields the protein CASRPDGRPLYGYTF.

V usage is TRBV10-3 and J usage is TRBJ2-1; D ambiguous. This CDR3 contains 15 residues. Germline V gene data show CDR1 as ENHRY and CDR2 as SYGVKD. V was pared by 7 bases and J by 9 bases, with 22 bases between. The CDR3 sequence: CAIKEAPHTAVEQFF. For the CDR3, the DNA is TGTGCCATCAAGGAAGCTCCTCACACTGCGGTTGAGCAGTTCTTC.

The rearrangement links TRBV7-2 to TRBJ1-5; no reliable D call. Germline V lookup: CDR1 SGHTA, CDR2 FQGNSA. Deletions cut 1 base from V and 4 bases from J, with 8 bases between. The CDR3 is made up of 14 amino acids. As DNA, the CDR3 is TGTGCCAGCAGCTTAGTATTGGGGAATCAGCCCCAGCATTTT. This gives the protein CASSLVLGNQPQHF.

V gene TRBV19 combines with J gene TRBJ1-4; weak D call: TRBD1 (6 bases). Per the germline V gene, CDR1 is LNHDA and CDR2 is SQIVND (reference sequence). V was trimmed by 6 bases and J by 4 bases, leaving 9 bases between them. CDR3 size: 13 residues. CDR3 sequence: CASRFRGNEKLFF. CDR3 coding DNA: TGTGCCAGTAGGTTCAGGGGTAATGAAAAACTGTTTTTT. The complete variable domain, with remaining parts taken from reference TRBV19 and TRBJ1-4, reads DGGITQSPKYLFRKEGQNVTLSCEQNLNHDAMYWYRQDPGQGLRLIYYSQIVNDFQKGDIAEGYSVSREKKESFPLTVTSAQKNPTAFYLCASRFRGNEKLFFGSGTQLSVL.